These T cell receptor beta chains were read from a single sample in a study of regulatory T cells in long-lasting Graves disease. MiXCR was run by TCRdb on the multiplex PCR reads, yielding one entry per CDR3 protein. The sample lists approximately 540,000 distinct CDR3 sequences; around 12% were seen once. This sample also appeared in a second study, on T cells in Graves' hyperthyroidism and ophthalmopathy.

Sample: peripheral blood mononuclear cells (PBMCs), taken at new diagnosis, from a patient treated with antithyroid drugs. These receptors were taken from a woman between 25 and 40 years old with Graves disease. Each CDR3 is given with its conserved first and last residue. The D gene is left open where the match is weak. Clone size is stated in some rows and not others, as once, few, many or a class when expanded.

>TRBV6-1|TRBD1|few|TRBJ1-5
TGTGCCAGCAGCCCCGGGACAGGAGGAGGGGGGGGAGGGGGGAATCAGCCCCAGCATTTT
CASSPGTGGGGGGGNQPQHF
>TRBV2|.|many|TRBJ1-5
TGTGCCAGCGGAGATATGAGGAGTCAGCCCCAGCATTTT
CASGDMRSQPQHF
>TRBV25-1|.|many|TRBJ1-2
TGTGCCAGCAGCGACTCGCGGGGCTACACCTTC
CASSDSRGYTF
>TRBV2|.|many|TRBJ2-3
TGTGCCAGCAGGCCGTGGAGCACAGATACGCAGTATTTT
CASRPWSTDTQYF
>TRBV12-3/TRBV12-4|.|many|TRBJ1-1
TGTGCCAGCAGTTTGGGAAGACACCCCGAAGCTTTCTTT
CASSLGRHPEAFF
>TRBV2|.|many|TRBJ2-1
TGTGCCCAGAGGGGTATTGAGCAGTTCTTC
CAQRGIEQFF
>TRBV24-1|.|many|TRBJ1-2
TGTGCCACCAGTGATTTGGCGGGGGGCACCTATGGCTACACCTTC
CATSDLAGGTYGYTF
>TRBV11-2|.|many|TRBJ2-1
TGTGCCAGCGTAAACTATGGTGAGCAGTTCTTC
CASVNYGEQFF
>TRBV2|TRBD1|.|TRBJ1-1
TGTGCCAGCACAGGGGACAGTAGTGAAGCTTTCTTT
CASTGDSSEAFF
>TRBV29-1|.|few|TRBJ2-1
TGCAGCGTTGAACAGGACCTCGCCCCCTTCGATGAGCAGTTCTTC
CSVEQDLAPFDEQFF
>TRBV27|TRBD2|many|TRBJ2-7
TGTGCCAGCAGCGCCCTAGCGGGTCCCACCTACGAGCAGTACTTC
CASSALAGPTYEQYF
>TRBV5-1|.|few|TRBJ2-7
TGTGCCAGCAGCTATAGCGGAACTTCCAACGAGCAGTACTTC
CASSYSGTSNEQYF
>TRBV4-1|TRBD1|.|TRBJ1-1
TGCGCCAGCAGCCAACCTCGACAGGGGAAGAACACTGAAGCTTTCTTT
CASSQPRQGKNTEAFF
>TRBV27|.|.|TRBJ2-7
TGTGCCAGTGGACAGACGCTGAACGAGCAGTACTTC
CASGQTLNEQYF
>TRBV20-1|.|.|TRBJ2-2
TGCAGTGCTAGCGAGGGTTTCACCGGGGAGCTGTTTTTT
CSASEGFTGELFF
>TRBV4-3|.|.|TRBJ1-1
TGCGCCAGCAGCCAAGAGGGGGATTTGGGCATGAACACTGAAGCTTTCTTT
CASSQEGDLGMNTEAFF
>TRBV11-1|TRBD2|many|TRBJ2-1
TGTGCCAGCAGCTTAGGCCCCACTAGCGGGAGACGCTATGAGCAGTTCTTC
CASSLGPTSGRRYEQFF
>TRBV5-6|.|few|TRBJ1-2
TGTGCCAGCAGTCTCCAGGATGGCTACACCTTC
CASSLQDGYTF
>TRBV7-2|TRBD1|many|TRBJ1-3
TGTGCCAGCAGCCTAGTCCGGACAGGGTTCGCTGGAAACACCATATATTTT
CASSLVRTGFAGNTIYF
>TRBV6-1|.|many|TRBJ1-1
TGTGCCAGCAACCCTACCCTTAAACCTGAAGCTTTCTTT
CASNPTLKPEAFF
>TRBV7-2|TRBD1|many|TRBJ1-4
TGTGCCAGCAGCTTAGAGGGGCCCAGGGGGTGGGCAACTAATGAAAAACTGTTTTTT
CASSLEGPRGWATNEKLFF
>TRBV19|.|many|TRBJ1-1
TGTGCCAGTAGTAAAAACATGAACACTGAAGCTTTCTTT
CASSKNMNTEAFF
>TRBV6-5|TRBD1|.|TRBJ1-2
TGTGCCAGCAGTTTCGGTTCCGGGACAGGGGACTATGGCTACACCTTC
CASSFGSGTGDYGYTF
>TRBV10-3|.|.|TRBJ2-5
TGTGCCATCAGTGATCTGGGGACCCAGTACTTC
CAISDLGTQYF
>TRBV27|TRBD1|many|TRBJ1-2
TGTGCCAGCAGTTCGATGGACAGGGGGGTCGATGGCTACACCTTC
CASSSMDRGVDGYTF
>TRBV20-1|.|many|TRBJ1-2
TGCAGTGCTAGTACGGAGAACTATGGCTACACCTTC
CSASTENYGYTF
>TRBV5-1|TRBD2|many|TRBJ2-1
TGCGCCAGCAGCTCACTAGCGGGAGGGGGCGATGAGCAGTTCTTC
CASSSLAGGGDEQFF
>TRBV7-8|.|.|TRBJ1-2
TGTGCCAGCAGCGACACAGAACACTATGGCTACACCTTC
CASSDTEHYGYTF
>TRBV19|.|few|TRBJ2-3
TGTGCCAGTAGTCCCCGGTCGGAGGAGGGGGCAGATACGCAGTATTTT
CASSPRSEEGADTQYF
>TRBV20-1|.|many|TRBJ2-5
TGCAGTGCTAGAGATATGACCCGGGACCAAGAGACCCAGTACTTC
CSARDMTRDQETQYF
>TRBV4-1|.|few|TRBJ1-4
TGCGCCAGCAGCCAACACCAGGGGCTGGCAACTAATGAAAAACTGTTTTTT
CASSQHQGLATNEKLFF
>TRBV10-3|.|.|TRBJ2-7
TGTGCCATCAGTGAGTCGGGGGTTGAGGCCTACGAGCAGTACTTC
CAISESGVEAYEQYF
>TRBV2|TRBD2|many|TRBJ2-1
TGTGCCAGCAGTGTAAAGGTTAGCGGGAGACAAAGCTCCTACAATGAGCAGTTCTTC
CASSVKVSGRQSSYNEQFF
>TRBV7-9|.|many|TRBJ2-1
TGTGCCAGCAGCTTACTTTATAGCAGGACCTACAATGAGCAGTTCTTC
CASSLLYSRTYNEQFF
>TRBV20-1|.|many|TRBJ2-7
TGCAGTGCTAGTAGGGCTTACGAGCAGTACTTC
CSASRAYEQYF
>TRBV9|.|.|TRBJ1-1
TGTGCCAGCAGCACCCCCGGGACGACTGAAGCTTACTTT
CASSTPGTTEAYF
>TRBV3-1|.|many|TRBJ1-1
TGTGCCAGCACCGCAGGGTTTCGCAACACTGAAGCTTTCTTT
CASTAGFRNTEAFF
>TRBV6-2/TRBV6-3|TRBD2|many|TRBJ2-7
TGTGCCAGCAATGTGGCTAGCGGGAGGGACGAGCAGTACTTC
CASNVASGRDEQYF
>TRBV20-1|.|few|TRBJ2-1
TGCAGTGCTTTTCGCTCCTACAATGAGCAGTTCTTC
CSAFRSYNEQFF
>TRBV20-1|TRBD2|.|TRBJ2-7
TGCAGTGCTAGAATTAGCGGGAGTGTTGTAAATGAGCAGTACTTC
CSARISGSVVNEQYF
>TRBV7-9|.|.|TRBJ2-5
TGTGCCAGCAGCTCGGGACCCACGACAGGGACCCAGTACTTC
CASSSGPTTGTQYF
>TRBV7-9|TRBD2|.|TRBJ2-1
TGTGCCAGCAGCTTAGGGGCTAGCGGGACCAGCTCCTACAATGAGCAGTTCTTC
CASSLGASGTSSYNEQFF
>TRBV4-1|.|few|TRBJ2-1
TGCGCCAGCAGCCAAGAACCGGGTTGGGAGCAGTTCTTC
CASSQEPGWEQFF
>TRBV5-5|.|many|TRBJ1-1
TGTGCCAGCAGCTTGGTCCCGGGGGTCGGCACTGAAGCTTTCTTT
CASSLVPGVGTEAFF
>TRBV12-3/TRBV12-4|.|many|TRBJ1-1
TGTGCCACTTCCAGGGGATCGAACACTGAAGCTTTCTTT
CATSRGSNTEAFF
>TRBV11-3|TRBD1|many|TRBJ1-6
TGTGCCAGCAGCTTCGGACAGGGGTCTGATTCACCCCTCCACTTT
CASSFGQGSDSPLHF
>TRBV6-2/TRBV6-3|TRBD1|few|TRBJ2-1
TGTGCCAGCAGGACAGGGGGGCGCGGCAATGAGCAGTTCTTC
CASRTGGRGNEQFF
>TRBV9|TRBD1|many|TRBJ1-4
TGTGCCAGCAGCGAGGGGGCCAGGACAGGGTGGAACGAAAAACTGTTTTTT
CASSEGARTGWNEKLFF
>TRBV2|TRBD1|many|TRBJ2-7
TGTGCCAGCAGCATAGGGACAGGGGGAATCTACGAGCAGTACTTC
CASSIGTGGIYEQYF
>TRBV19|.|many|TRBJ2-1
TGTGCCAGTAGTACCCAGGGGAGCGATGAGCAGTTCTTC
CASSTQGSDEQFF
>TRBV7-2|TRBD2|many|TRBJ2-7
TGTGCCAGCAGCTTAGGCGGGACTAGCGGGAGTAATGACGAGCAGTACTTC
CASSLGGTSGSNDEQYF
>TRBV14|.|many|TRBJ2-7
TGTGCCAGCAGCCATGTCATCACCTCTGAGCAGTACTTC
CASSHVITSEQYF
>TRBV18|.|many|TRBJ2-1
TGTGCCAGCTCTGGCAGGGAGCAGTTCTTC
CASSGREQFF